This T cell receptor beta chain originates from a study of T cell responses to AZD1222 COVID-19 vaccine. Of note for this clone: No antigen is known for it.

Using immunoSEQ multiplex PCR, the repertoire was profiled, and TCRdb retains in-frame clones only, with some absent. The sample lists around 94,000 clones, approximately 88% occurring once. Study-wide points: Repertoires were obtained only post-peak T cell response. Females made up more of the donors, who were largely white British, and clonal diversity may have come out too low. Breadth and depth of Spike-specific TCRs rose after two AZD1222 doses.

V lost 2 bases, J lost 2 bases, and 12 bases lay in between. Germline assignment: CDR1 LGHDT and CDR2 YNNKEL (reference sequence). The CDR3 loop spans 15 amino acids. This sequence originates from an adult in good health. V gene TRBV3-1 (or the pseudogene TRBV3-2) combines with J gene TRBJ1-2; D perhaps matches TRBD1 (6 bases). Sequenced here: peripheral blood, sampled on day 0 of AZD1222 vaccination. The CDR3 DNA is TGTGCCAGCAGCCAACTTATACAGGGCAACTATGGCTACACCTTC. This translates into CASSQLIQGNYGYTF.